This passage covers 16 T cell receptor beta chains from one sample sequenced in a study of T cell repertoires in cytomegalovirus infection. TCRdb fed the reads into MiXCR, producing one record per CDR3 protein. There are about 900,000 distinct CDR3 sequences in the sample; 30% to 40% occur only once, and around 15% lies in the top ten. These receptors are not linked to any known antigen. This material consisted of cultured CD8+ T cells from PBMCs, taken from culture after CMV antigen stimulation. These receptors were taken from a human donor in good health (CMV status not recorded). Some clones in this sample may be carry-over from other donors' samples.

This clonotype came up a few times. The chain carries TRBV27 and TRBJ2-2, with TRBD1 identical over 10 bases. Germline loops: CDR1 MNHEY, CDR2 SMNVEV (reference sequence). The CDR3 loop spans 16 amino acids. The junction had 8 bases not matched to a gene; V was cut back by 5 bases and J by 5 bases. The CDR3 sequence is CASSPWTGGRTGELFF. In nucleotides, the CDR3 is TGTGCCAGCAGTCCTTGGACAGGGGGAAGGACCGGGGAGCTGTTTTTT.

The rearrangement uses TRBV7-9 and TRBJ2-1; D is undetermined. CDR3 size: 14 residues. V gave up 5 bases and J gave up 8 bases, with 16 bases separating them. The germline gives CDR1 SEHNR, CDR2 FQNEAQ (reference sequence). CDR3 residues: CASSPNSPGDEQFF. The CDR3, as DNA: TGTGCCAGCAGCCCCAACTCCCCGGGCGATGAGCAGTTCTTC.

This clonotype turned up a few times. V and J are TRBV7-2 and TRBJ2-7, with 14 bases matching TRBD2. Trimming took 5 bases from V and 5 from J; bases not matched to a gene: 5. The CDR3 is made up of 15 amino acids. CDR1 is SGHTA, CDR2 FQGNSA, per germline. CDR3 protein: CASSKTSGGVNEQYF. The CDR3 nucleotides are TGTGCCAGCAGCAAGACTAGCGGGGGGGTAAACGAGCAGTACTTC.

This clonotype was seen ten or more times. The chain links TRBV7-8 to TRBJ2-7; D is perhaps TRBD1 (6 bases). This CDR3 comprises 15 residues. The ends were cut back, 3 bases at V and 0 bases at J, with 12 bases in the middle. Germline V CDR1 and CDR2: SGHVS, FQNEAQ. In DNA, the CDR3 is TGTGCCAGCAGCTTGGACAGCCTATTCTCCTACGAGCAGTACGTC. Translation gives CASSLDSLFSYEQYV.

This clonotype was seen many times. This chain links TRBV12-3 or TRBV12-4 with TRBJ2-6; no definite D call. The CDR3 is made up of 15 amino acids. V gave up 4 bases and J gave up 2 bases, with 9 bases separating them. DNA for the CDR3: TGTGCCAGCAGTTCCGGTGGGGCTGGGGCCAACGTCCTGACTTTC. Translated, it gives CASSSGGAGANVLTF.

V and J are TRBV6-1 and TRBJ2-5, with 7 bases identical to TRBD1. The V gene's germline CDR1 is MNHNS and CDR2 SASEGT. J gave up 4 bases and V 6 bases, and 8 bases lay outside the gene matches. The CDR3 runs to 14 residues. This chain's CDR3 is CASRYRQGLETQYF. In nucleotides, the CDR3 is TGTGCCAGCAGGTACCGACAGGGATTAGAGACCCAGTACTTC.

This clonotype was seen a few times. The chain is built from TRBV11-3 and TRBJ2-1, with a weak D call TRBD1 (6 bases). V lost 5 bases to trimming and J lost 7 bases, with 15 bases between them. Germline V gene sequence: CDR1 SGHNT, CDR2 YENEEA. CDR3 size: 14 residues. CDR3 region: CASSQYRERNEQFF. In DNA form, the CDR3 reads TGTGCCAGCAGCCAGTACAGGGAGCGAAATGAGCAGTTCTTC.

The CDR3 DNA is TGTGCCAGCAGTTACTTACTAGCGGGGGGGCCAGGGTACGAGCAGTACTTC. Translated: CASSYLLAGGPGYEQYF. V usage is TRBV6-6 and J usage is TRBJ2-7; 13 bases map to TRBD2. CDR1 and CDR2 from the germline V gene are MNHNY and SVGAGI (reference sequence). The junction had 7 bases not matched to a gene; V was cut back by 1 base and J by 4 bases. The CDR3 contains 17 residues.

This clonotype was found many times. V and J are TRBV7-9 and TRBJ2-4; TRBD2 aligns across 7 bases. V lost 0 bases to trimming and J lost 5 bases; unmatched junction nucleotides: 4. The CDR3 extends over 15 amino acids. CDR1 is SEHNR, CDR2 FQNEAQ, per germline (reference sequence). Here the CDR3 reads CASSLASGRENIQYF. The CDR3 DNA reads TGTGCCAGCAGCTTAGCTAGCGGGCGGGAAAACATTCAGTACTTC. Drawing the rest from reference TRBV7-9 and TRBJ2-4, the complete variable domain is DTGVSQNPRHKITKRGQNVTFRCDPISEHNRLYWYRQTLGQGPEFLTYFQNEAQLEKSRLLSDRFSAERPKGSFSTLEIQRTEQGDSAMYLCASSLASGRENIQYFGAGTRLSVL.

This chain uses TRBV6-2 or TRBV6-3 with TRBJ2-7; D is perhaps TRBD2 (5 bases). V gave up 0 bases and J gave up 6 bases, with 15 bases separating them. Germline CDR1 MNHEY, CDR2 SVGEGT. The CDR3 contains 15 residues. The CDR3, as DNA: TGTGCCAGCAGTTACTCGAAAGCGGAAATAGGCGAGCAGTACGTC. Translated: CASSYSKAEIGEQYV.

V usage is TRBV11-3 and J usage is TRBJ1-2; TRBD1 matches 9 bases. The V gene's germline CDR1 is SGHNT and CDR2 YENEEA. V lost 3 bases, J lost 3 bases, and 5 bases stayed unmatched. CDR3 length: 15 amino acids. The chain's CDR3 is CASSFARDRDYGYTF. CDR3 in DNA: TGTGCCAGCAGCTTCGCCCGGGACAGGGACTATGGCTACACCTTC.

This clonotype was picked up one time. The J gene is TRBJ1-3, the V gene TRBV9; TRBD1 agrees at 7 bases. Germline V lookup: CDR1 SGDLS, CDR2 YYNGEE. This CDR3 comprises 18 residues. The V gene end was trimmed by 0 bases and the J gene end by 8 bases; junction bases not matched to a gene: 17. CDR3 DNA sequence: TGTGCCAGCAGCGTAGGTGCGACAGGGTGGGAGTCTCGAGACACCATATATTTT. Its protein is CASSVGATGWESRDTIYF.

With regard to this clonotype: The germline gene is not matched at one end of the junction; a read error may be the cause. The chain uses TRBV7-6 and TRBJ2-6, with a possible D match to TRBD1 (6 bases). Germline V lookup: CDR1 SGHVS, CDR2 FNYEAQ. This CDR3 spans 15 amino acids. CDR3 coding DNA: TGTGCTAGCAGCTTAGAAGGGGGTAACGCCAACGTCCTGACTTTC. Its translation is CASSLEGGNANVLTF.

The rearrangement links TRBV6-2 or TRBV6-3 to TRBJ2-2; perhaps TRBD1 as D (5 bases). The CDR3 extends over 10 amino acids. Germline V lookup: CDR1 MNHEY, CDR2 SVGEGT. V was clipped by 5 bases and J by 13 bases, with 8 bases between them. For the CDR3, the DNA is TGTGCCAGCAGTCAGGGTTGGCTGTTTTTT. Translating it yields CASSQGWLFF.

The chain recombines TRBV5-5 with TRBJ2-1; TRBD2 matches 10 bases. The CDR3 consists of 15 residues. V dropped 1 base and J dropped 8; count of bases not matched to a gene: 6. Germline V gene lookup returns CDR1 SGHKS and CDR2 YYEKEE (reference sequence). The chain's CDR3 is CASSLFLAGVYEQFF. In DNA form, the CDR3 reads TGTGCCAGCAGCTTGTTCCTAGCGGGGGTCTATGAGCAGTTCTTC.

The table lists this clonotype with a few counts. CDR3 sequence reads: CASSSRHVGFDEQFF. DNA of the CDR3: TGTGCCAGCAGCTCGAGACACGTGGGGTTCGATGAGCAGTTCTTC. The rearrangement links TRBV7-4 to TRBJ2-1; D not certain. There are 15 residues in the CDR3. Trimming stripped 4 bases from V and 8 bases from J, with 18 bases between. CDR1 and CDR2 from the germline V gene are SGHVT and SQSDAQ.